This TCR beta chain was found in a study of identical twins. General study results and limits: Fewer insertions marked abundant cord blood beta clonotypes; young adult naive trended weakly, memory not at all. These conclusions were based on statistical analysis (cross-sectional, not following the same donors).

With respect to this clonotype: Antigen unknown.

The CDR3 is made up of 15 amino acids. Germline CDR1 and CDR2: WNHNN and SYGVQD (reference sequence). V was trimmed by 4 bases and J by 4 bases, leaving 17 bases between them. One entry per CDR3 protein results from TCRdb running MiXCR on the 5' RACE reads. The data show around 100,000 distinct CDR3 sequences, about 6.1% seen once. The source is a woman in her fifties or sixties in good health. This chain joins TRBV10-1 and TRBJ2-7; D gene uncertain. Material: memory T cells sorted from blood. The DNA of the CDR3 is TGCGCCAGCAGTGCGCGCGATCTTCTTACTTACGAGCAGTACTTC. As protein: CASSARDLLTYEQYF.